The rows below give T cell receptor beta chains drawn from one sample of a study of radiation and T cells in renal cell carcinoma. Here immunoSEQ multiplex PCR was the method, and the copy in TCRdb shows in-frame clones only, minus some. The table lists approximately 150,000 clones, approximately 86% of them singletons. Sequencing used blood, obtained from a patient whose treatment included radiotherapy and nephrectomy. The receptor source for this set is a woman between 50 and 59 years old with renal cell carcinoma. Both conserved end residues are part of each CDR3. Each record gives: clone size, V gene, D gene, J gene, CDR3 length, CDR3 protein, CDR3 DNA. The D gene is left open where the match is weak. Rows may omit the clone size; those that give it use once, few, many or a size class.

>-|TRBV6-1|-|TRBJ2-2|14
CASTGTPNTGELFF
TGTGCCAGCACCGGTACCCCGAACACCGGGGAGCTGTTTTTT
>-|TRBV2|-|TRBJ1-2|11
CASSEAYGYTF
TGTGCCAGCAGTGAAGCGTATGGCTACACCTTC
>-|TRBV18|-|TRBJ1-2|15
CASSPPQRSNYGYTF
TGTGCCAGCTCACCACCGCAGAGATCTAACTATGGCTACACCTTC
>-|TRBV27|-|TRBJ2-1|14
CASSPDRIYNEQFF
TGTGCCAGCAGTCCAGACAGGATCTACAATGAGCAGTTCTTC
>-|TRBV6-4|-|TRBJ2-1|15
CASSVEEGQSNEQFF
TGTGCCAGCAGTGTCGAGGAGGGGCAGTCCAATGAGCAGTTCTTC
>-|TRBV7-2|-|TRBJ2-1|15
CASSLAGLSYNEQFF
TGTGCCAGCAGCTTAGCGGGACTTTCCTACAATGAGCAGTTCTTC
>-|TRBV9|-|TRBJ2-7|15
CASSVGVDGSYEQYF
TGTGCCAGCAGCGTAGGTGTGGACGGTTCCTACGAGCAGTACTTC
>-|TRBV19|TRBD2|TRBJ2-7|15
CASSISSGISYEQYF
TGTGCCAGTAGTATCTCTAGCGGGATTTCCTACGAGCAGTACTTC
>-|TRBV6-6|-|TRBJ2-5|15
CASSQLGVGQETQYF
TGTGCCAGCAGTCAGCTGGGGGTTGGTCAAGAGACCCAGTACTTC
>-|TRBV6-6|-|TRBJ1-1|14
CATTRGTENTEAFF
TGTGCCACAACGAGGGGTACCGAGAACACTGAAGCTTTCTTT
>once|TRBV28|-|TRBJ1-5|14
CASSPPDDGHPQHF
TGTGCCAGCAGTCCCCCGGACGATGGCCATCCCCAGCATTTT
>-|TRBV2|-|TRBJ1-6|13
CASRGGYNSPLHF
TGTGCCAGCCGGGGCGGTTATAATTCACCCCTCCACTTT
>-|TRBV28|-|TRBJ2-1|11
CASSLVDEQFF
TGTGCCAGCAGTTTAGTGGATGAGCAGTTCTTC
>once|TRBV4-2|-|TRBJ1-1|13
CASSSPVMTEAFF
TGTGCCAGCAGCTCCCCTGTTATGACTGAAGCTTTCTTT
>few|TRBV2|TRBD1|TRBJ2-2|14
CASRGQGGTGELFF
TGTGCCAGCAGGGGACAGGGGGGCACCGGGGAGCTGTTTTTT
>-|TRBV30|-|TRBJ2-1|16
CAWSVLGGATGNEQFF
TGTGCCTGGAGTGTACTGGGGGGGGCCACGGGCAATGAGCAGTTCTTC
>-|TRBV7-2|-|TRBJ2-2|17
CASSREGLLINTGELFF
TGTGCCAGCAGCCGTGAGGGGCTTCTTATCAACACCGGGGAGCTGTTTTTT